What follows are 26 T cell receptor beta chains derived from one specimen sequenced in a study of T-cell memory formation after mild COVID-19. From the 5' RACE reads, TCRdb called clonotypes with MiXCR, one entry per CDR3 protein. Of over 350,000 distinct CDR3 sequences listed, 15% to 20% were seen once; the top ten hold 20% to 25%. Input material: PBMCs or a T cell subset sorted from them (not recorded which). All receptors derive from a man in his late teens or twenties who had mild COVID-19 (a few samples of this study predate the infection). Cell type and time point are not known.

This clonotype came up a few times. The chain uses TRBV7-6 and TRBJ1-6; D ambiguous. V gave up 5 bases and J gave up 7 bases, with 12 bases separating them. CDR1 is SGHVS, CDR2 FNYEAQ, per germline. This CDR3 contains 14 residues. For the CDR3, the DNA is TGTGCCAGCAGCCATCCGGGAGCGAATTCACCCCTCCACTTT. This translates into CASSHPGANSPLHF.

This clonotype appeared a few times. This sequence joins TRBV29-1 and TRBJ1-1, with D unresolved. This CDR3 is built from 11 residues. V was cut by 7 bases and J by 5 bases, with 11 bases left in between. The germline gives CDR1 SQVTM, CDR2 ANQGSEA. CDR3 in amino acids: CSAGRVTEAFF. The CDR3 coding sequence is TGCAGCGCTGGGAGGGTAACTGAAGCTTTCTTT.

In this sample, this clonotype turned up a few times. The chain recombines TRBV14 with TRBJ2-3; TRBD2 agrees at 9 bases. Germline lookup yields CDR1 SGHDN and CDR2 FVKESK. The CDR3 runs 17 residues. Trimming removed 0 bases from V and 4 bases from J; junction bases left unmatched: 8. This CDR3 reads CASSQDFQRGAADTQYF. For the CDR3, the DNA is TGTGCCAGCAGCCAAGATTTTCAGCGGGGGGCGGCAGATACGCAGTATTTT.

This clonotype was seen a few times. The V call is TRBV5-5, the J call TRBJ2-3; D is undetermined. Germline loops: CDR1 SGHKS, CDR2 YYEKEE (reference sequence). This CDR3 has 14 amino acids. V lost 0 bases and J 2 bases, leaving 7 bases between the germline ends. The DNA for the CDR3 is TGTGCCAGCAGCTTGGCCGTCGCCACAGATACGCAGTATTTT. Its protein product is CASSLAVATDTQYF.

This clonotype was counted at least ten times. V usage is TRBV7-2 and J usage is TRBJ1-4, with D perhaps matching TRBD1 (5 bases). There are 16 residues in the CDR3. V was cut by 5 bases and J by 8 bases, with 21 bases left in between. Per the germline V gene, CDR1 is SGHTA and CDR2 is FQGNSA. The CDR3 is CASSPRVGGAGEKLFF. The CDR3 DNA is TGTGCCAGCAGCCCACGGGTGGGTGGTGCAGGGGAAAAACTGTTTTTT.

This clonotype appeared a few times. The chain is built from TRBV9 and TRBJ2-5; 8 bases match TRBD1. CDR1 SGDLS and CDR2 YYNGEE come from the germline V gene. V lost 3 bases to trimming and J lost 4 bases; unmatched junction nucleotides: 8. This CDR3 spans 15 amino acids. The CDR3 loop reads CASSAMSGQGETQYF. In DNA, the CDR3 is TGTGCCAGCAGCGCTATGTCCGGACAGGGAGAGACCCAGTACTTC.

The chain combines TRBV12-5 with TRBJ1-2; no clear D gene. V was pared by 3 bases and J by 3 bases, with 5 bases between. The CDR3 runs 12 residues. CDR1 and CDR2 from the germline V gene are LGHNT and FRNRAP. Written as DNA, the CDR3 is TGTGCTAGTGGTTTAGAGGACTATGGCTACACCTTC. It translates to CASGLEDYGYTF.

This clonotype showed up just a few times. The genes are TRBV15 and TRBJ1-2, with a possible D match to TRBD1 (6 bases). Looked up from germline, CDR1 is LNHNV and CDR2 is YYDKDF (reference sequence). V lost 3 bases to trimming and J lost 5 bases, with 13 bases between them. The CDR3 length is 14 residues. The CDR3 sequence is CATSRDAQGYGYTF. The DNA of the CDR3 is TGTGCCACCAGCAGGGATGCCCAGGGGTATGGCTACACCTTC.

The chain joins TRBV15 to TRBJ1-1; 8 bases match TRBD1. Unmatched junction bases numbered 4, after V lost 0 bases and J lost 1 base. CDR1 and CDR2 from the germline V gene are LNHNV and YYDKDF (reference sequence). CDR3 length equals 16 residues. The CDR3 reads CATSRDGGTGNTEAFF. The CDR3 nucleotides are TGTGCCACCAGCAGAGATGGTGGGACAGGGAACACTGAAGCTTTCTTT.

CDR3 sequence reads: CASSLDLAGEGNEQFF. The CDR3 nucleotides read TGTGCCAGCAGCTTAGACCTAGCGGGGGAAGGGAATGAGCAGTTCTTC. The chain recombines TRBV7-2 with TRBJ2-1, with 10 bases identical to TRBD2. CDR1 is SGHTA and CDR2 is FQGNSA in the germline V gene. The CDR3 loop spans 16 amino acids. Trimming cost V 1 base and J 7 bases; bases outside gene matches: 7.

This clonotype has just a few counts. The V and J genes are TRBV5-1 and TRBJ2-1, with D perhaps matching TRBD1 or TRBD2 (5 bases each). There are 14 residues in the CDR3. V was clipped by 0 bases and J by 6 bases, with 10 bases between them. Germline loops: CDR1 SGHRS, CDR2 YFSETQ. The CDR3 is CASSLDRDGNEQFF. CDR3 DNA sequence: TGCGCCAGCAGCTTGGACCGGGACGGCAATGAGCAGTTCTTC.

This clonotype was picked up a small number of times. The chain couples TRBV7-2 to TRBJ1-1, with 12 bases fitting TRBD1. Germline-derived CDR1 and CDR2 are SGHTA and FQGNSA. This CDR3 comprises 15 residues. Trimming removed 8 bases from V and 8 bases from J; junction bases left unmatched: 12. CDR3 coding DNA: TGTGCCAGCCGAGTATCCGGGACAGGGGGCGCGGAAGCTTTCTTT. It specifies CASRVSGTGGAEAFF. The whole variable domain, remainder taken from reference TRBV7-2 and TRBJ1-1, is GAGVSQSPSNKVTEKGKDVELRCDPISGHTALYWYRQSLGQGLEFLIYFQGNSAPDKSGLPSDRFSAERTGGSVSTLTIQRTQQEDSAVYLCASRVSGTGGAEAFFGQGTRLTVV.

V and J are TRBV3-1 and TRBJ2-3; no reliable D call. Germline values: CDR1 LGHDT, CDR2 YNNKEL (reference sequence). Trimming pared 4 bases from V and 0 bases from J, leaving 11 bases between. The CDR3 covers 15 residues. The CDR3 reads CASSPRSVSTDTQYF. The CDR3 DNA sequence: TGTGCCAGCAGCCCCCGGAGCGTGAGCACAGATACGCAGTATTTT.

This clonotype turned up a few times. The rearrangement joins TRBV29-1 to TRBJ2-2; possibly TRBD1 for D (5 bases). Germline V gene data show CDR1 as SQVTM and CDR2 as ANQGSEA. V lost 7 bases, J lost 6 bases, and 6 bases lay in between. There are 10 residues in the CDR3. The chain's CDR3 is CSATAGELFF. The CDR3 bases are TGCAGCGCGACAGCCGGGGAGCTGTTTTTT.

This rearrangement joins TRBV28 to TRBJ2-7; D is perhaps TRBD1 or TRBD2 (5 bases each). V was cut by 4 bases and J by 6 bases, with 13 bases left in between. CDR1 and CDR2 from the germline V gene are MDHEN and SYDVKM. The CDR3 runs to 13 residues. CDR3 DNA sequence: TGTGCCAGCAGTTCCCGTGGGGGTCCCGAGCAGTACGTC. It yields the protein CASSSRGGPEQYV.

The rearrangement joins TRBV7-6 to TRBJ1-5; 8 bases are a match to TRBD1. J was trimmed by 0 bases and V by 3 bases; bases with no gene match: 7. The CDR3 length is 17 residues. The germline CDR1 and CDR2 sequences are SGHVS and FNYEAQ. This CDR3 reads CASSFGQGGVSNQPQHF. The DNA for the CDR3 is TGTGCCAGCAGCTTCGGACAGGGAGGGGTTAGCAATCAGCCCCAGCATTTT.

The chain employs TRBV12-3 or TRBV12-4 and TRBJ2-7, with D possibly TRBD2 on 5 matching bases. Trimming pared 7 bases from V and 1 base from J, leaving 17 bases between. This CDR3 spans 15 amino acids. The CDR3 nucleotides are TGTGCCAGCACCGTGGGAGTGGGCTCATCCTACGAGCAGTACTTC. It specifies CASTVGVGSSYEQYF.

The rearrangement links TRBV4-3 to TRBJ2-3; 8 nucleotides match TRBD2. Losses at the gene ends were 4 bases for V and 1 base for J; bases not matched to a gene: 7. Germline V lookup: CDR1 LGHNA, CDR2 YSLEER. The CDR3 is made up of 16 amino acids. CDR3 coding DNA: TGCGCCAGCAGCCCTAGACGAGCGGGGGGCACAGATACGCAGTATTTT. Translating gives CASSPRRAGGTDTQYF.

This rearrangement joins TRBV7-6 to TRBJ2-2; D is perhaps TRBD1 (6 bases). The CDR3 totals 13 residues. The V end lost 6 bases, the J end lost 4 bases, and 9 bases lay between the germline ends. The germline V gene encodes CDR1 SGHVS and CDR2 FNYEAQ. The CDR3: CASRLGGTGELFF. CDR3 DNA sequence: TGTGCCAGCAGGCTAGGGGGCACCGGGGAGCTGTTTTTT. The full variable domain, rest sourced from reference TRBV7-6 and TRBJ2-2, is GAGVSQSPRYKVTKRGQDVALRCDPISGHVSLYWYRQALGQGPEFLTYFNYEAQQDKSGLPNDRFSAERPEGSISTLTIQRTEQRDSAMYRCASRLGGTGELFFGEGSRLTVL.

The V gene is TRBV7-9, the J gene TRBJ1-4, with 7 positions matching TRBD1. V gave up 6 bases and J gave up 4 bases; unmatched junction bases: 5. The CDR3 length is 14 residues. Germline assignment: CDR1 SEHNR and CDR2 FQNEAQ (reference sequence). Here the CDR3 reads CASRPGTDNEKLFF. The CDR3 DNA reads as TGTGCCAGCAGACCAGGGACAGATAATGAAAAACTGTTTTTT.

The chain combines TRBV5-1 with TRBJ1-3; possible D gene TRBD1, 5 bases. The germline V gene has CDR1 SGHRS and CDR2 YFSETQ. The CDR3 contains 14 residues. Trimming took 3 bases from V and 2 from J, leaving 9 bases between them. The CDR3 DNA follows: TGCGCCAGCAGCTCGGGGGACCCTGGAAACACCATATATTTT. Encoded protein: CASSSGDPGNTIYF.

This chain uses TRBV29-1 with TRBJ2-7; TRBD1 agrees at 8 bases. V shed 0 bases and J 0 bases; nucleotides not matched to a gene: 4. The CDR3 totals 15 residues. The germline V gene has CDR1 SQVTM and CDR2 ANQGSEA. The CDR3 nucleotides read TGCAGCGTTGAAGAAGGGGACAGGAGCTCCTACGAGCAGTACTTC. Its protein product is CSVEEGDRSSYEQYF.

The gene calls are TRBV12-3 or TRBV12-4 and TRBJ1-1; D is undetermined. V lost 4 bases and J 3 bases, leaving 9 bases between the germline ends. This CDR3 region has 13 residues. CDR3 amino acids: CASSWLQDTEAFF. CDR3 bases: TGTGCCAGCAGTTGGCTGCAGGACACTGAAGCTTTCTTT.

A few counts support this clonotype. The chain combines TRBV6-2 or TRBV6-3 with TRBJ2-7; D is ambiguous. Germline CDR1 is MNHEY and CDR2 is SVGEGT. This CDR3 has 16 amino acids. The germline V and J ends were trimmed by 6 bases and 4 bases, with 22 bases remaining between them. The CDR3: CASRPLLEPGPYEQYV. In nucleotides, the CDR3 is TGTGCCAGCAGGCCTCTCTTGGAACCGGGCCCTTACGAGCAGTACGTC.

Only a few counts were recorded for this clonotype. The J gene is TRBJ2-1, the V gene TRBV4-2; 9 nucleotides match TRBD1. Germline V CDR1 and CDR2: LGHNA, YNFKEQ. The CDR3 totals 15 residues. Trimming cost V 3 bases and J 8 bases; bases outside gene matches: 8. CDR3 nucleotide sequence: TGTGCCAGCAGCCAGTCGGGACAGGGTGATGATGAGCAGTTCTTC. Encoded protein: CASSQSGQGDDEQFF.

CDR3 protein: CASSRNRWQETQYF. The CDR3 nucleotides read TGCGCCAGCAGCCGGAACCGGTGGCAAGAGACCCAGTACTTC. The chain has TRBV4-3 and TRBJ2-5; D is undetermined. The CDR3 extends over 14 amino acids. V lost 4 bases to trimming and J lost 2 bases, with 11 bases between them. Germline V gives CDR1 LGHNA, CDR2 YSLEER.